This T cell receptor (beta chain) was found in a study of T cell responses to AZD1222 COVID-19 vaccine. Study-wide background: Pooling of second doses given at about 4 or about 12 weeks was done. General study findings and limits: Donors were chiefly white British, with a greater number of females, and clonal diversity was perhaps underestimated. With dominance at 160-218 and 743-854, vaccine-associated CD4 TCRs spanned spike. Repertoire sampling was restricted to post-peak T cell response timepoints.

The V gene's germline CDR1 is LNHNV and CDR2 YYDKDF (reference sequence). With 0 bases removed from V and 4 bases from J, the gap between germline ends came to 7 bases. This CDR3 spans 14 amino acids. Of note for this clone: The antigen is undetermined.

Using immunoSEQ multiplex PCR, the repertoire was profiled, and TCRdb retains in-frame clones only, with some absent. The table shows roughly 150,000 clones, with under 95% occurring only once. This TCR was sampled from an adult in good health. The input for sequencing was peripheral blood, taken on day 0 of AZD1222 vaccination. This chain links TRBV15 with TRBJ1-5; tentative D call: TRBD1 (5 bases). This CDR3 is CATSREQENQPQHF. The CDR3 DNA is TGTGCCACCAGCAGAGAACAGGAGAATCAGCCCCAGCATTTT. Full variable domain (rest looked up from reference TRBV15 and TRBJ1-5): DAMVIQNPRYQVTQFGKPVTLSCSQTLNHNVMYWYQQKSSQAPKLLFHYYDKDFNNEADTPDNFQSRRPNTSFCFLDIRSPGLGDTAMYLCATSREQENQPQHFGDGTRLSIL.